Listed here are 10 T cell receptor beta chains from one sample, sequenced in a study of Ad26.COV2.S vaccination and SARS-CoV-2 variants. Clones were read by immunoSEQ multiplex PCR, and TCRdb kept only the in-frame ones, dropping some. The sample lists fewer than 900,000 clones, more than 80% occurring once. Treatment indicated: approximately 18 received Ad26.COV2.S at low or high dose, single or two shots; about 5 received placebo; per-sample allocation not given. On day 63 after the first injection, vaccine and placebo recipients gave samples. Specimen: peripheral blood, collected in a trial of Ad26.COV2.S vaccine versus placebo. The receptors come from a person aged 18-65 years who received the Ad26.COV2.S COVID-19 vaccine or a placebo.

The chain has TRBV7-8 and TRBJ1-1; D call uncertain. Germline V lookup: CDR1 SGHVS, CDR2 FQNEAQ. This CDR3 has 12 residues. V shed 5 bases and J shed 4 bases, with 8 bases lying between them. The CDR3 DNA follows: TGTGCCAGCAGCGGGCGCGGCACTGAAGCTTTCTTT. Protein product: CASSGRGTEAFF. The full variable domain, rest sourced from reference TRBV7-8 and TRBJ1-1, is GAGVSQSPRYKVAKRGQDVALRCDPISGHVSLFWYQQALGQGPEFLTYFQNEAQLDKSGLPSDRFFAERPEGSVSTLKIQRTQQEDSAVYLCASSGRGTEAFFGQGTRLTVV.

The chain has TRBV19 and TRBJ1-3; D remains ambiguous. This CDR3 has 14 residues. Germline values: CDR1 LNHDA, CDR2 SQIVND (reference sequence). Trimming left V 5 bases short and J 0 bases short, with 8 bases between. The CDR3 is CASSASFSGNTIYF. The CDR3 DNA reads TGTGCCAGTAGTGCGAGCTTCTCTGGAAACACCATATATTTT.

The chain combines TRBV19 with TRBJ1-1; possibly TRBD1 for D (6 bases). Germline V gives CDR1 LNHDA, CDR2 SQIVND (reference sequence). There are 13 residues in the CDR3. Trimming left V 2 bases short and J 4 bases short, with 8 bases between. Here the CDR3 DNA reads TGTGCCAGTAGTATAACAGGGACCACTGAAGCTTTCTTT. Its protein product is CASSITGTTEAFF.

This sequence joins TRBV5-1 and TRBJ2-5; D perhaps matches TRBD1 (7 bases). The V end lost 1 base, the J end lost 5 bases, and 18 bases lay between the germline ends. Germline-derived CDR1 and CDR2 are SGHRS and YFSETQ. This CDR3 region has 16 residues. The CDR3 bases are TGCGCCAGCAGCTTGAGTGTAGGGGGCGCGGGGGAGACCCAGTACTTC. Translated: CASSLSVGGAGETQYF.

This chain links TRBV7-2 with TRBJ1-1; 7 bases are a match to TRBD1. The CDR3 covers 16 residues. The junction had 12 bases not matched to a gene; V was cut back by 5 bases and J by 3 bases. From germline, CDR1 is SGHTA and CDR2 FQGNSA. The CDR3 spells CASSPRTGSVYTEAFF. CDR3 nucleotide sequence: TGTGCCAGCAGCCCCCGGACAGGTTCGGTGTACACTGAAGCTTTCTTT. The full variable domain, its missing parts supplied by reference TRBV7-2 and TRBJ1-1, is GAGVSQSPSNKVTEKGKDVELRCDPISGHTALYWYRQSLGQGLEFLIYFQGNSAPDKSGLPSDRFSAERTGGSVSTLTIQRTQQEDSAVYLCASSPRTGSVYTEAFFGQGTRLTVV.

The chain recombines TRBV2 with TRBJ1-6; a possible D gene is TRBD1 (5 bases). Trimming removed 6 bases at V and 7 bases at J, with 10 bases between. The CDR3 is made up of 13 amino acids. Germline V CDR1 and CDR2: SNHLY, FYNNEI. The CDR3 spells CASSRGTNSPLHF. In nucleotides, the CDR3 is TGTGCCAGCAGCCGGGGGACCAATTCACCCCTCCACTTT.

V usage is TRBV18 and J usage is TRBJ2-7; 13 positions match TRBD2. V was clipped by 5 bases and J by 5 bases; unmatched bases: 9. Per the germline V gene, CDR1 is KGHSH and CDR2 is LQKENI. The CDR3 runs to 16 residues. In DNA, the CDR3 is TGTGCCAGCTCATCGGGACTAGCGGGATCACTGGACGAGCAGTACTTC. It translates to CASSSGLAGSLDEQYF. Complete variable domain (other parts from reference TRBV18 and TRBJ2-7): NAGVMQNPRHLVRRRGQEARLRCSPMKGHSHVYWYRQLPEEGLKFMVYLQKENIIDESGMPKERFSAEFPKEGPSILRIQQVVRGDSAAYFCASSSGLAGSLDEQYFGPGTRLTVT.

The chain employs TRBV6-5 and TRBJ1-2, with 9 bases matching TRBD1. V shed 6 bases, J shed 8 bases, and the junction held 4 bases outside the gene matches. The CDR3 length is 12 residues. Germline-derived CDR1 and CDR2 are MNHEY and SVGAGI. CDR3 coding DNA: TGTGCCAGCAGGGGGACAGGGAGCGGCTACACCTTC. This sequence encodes CASRGTGSGYTF.

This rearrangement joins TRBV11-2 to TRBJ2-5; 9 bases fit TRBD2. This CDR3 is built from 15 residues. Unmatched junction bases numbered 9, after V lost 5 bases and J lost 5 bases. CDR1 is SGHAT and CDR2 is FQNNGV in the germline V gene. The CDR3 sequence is CASSDNSGRGETQYF. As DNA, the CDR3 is TGTGCCAGCAGCGACAATAGCGGGAGAGGCGAGACCCAGTACTTC.

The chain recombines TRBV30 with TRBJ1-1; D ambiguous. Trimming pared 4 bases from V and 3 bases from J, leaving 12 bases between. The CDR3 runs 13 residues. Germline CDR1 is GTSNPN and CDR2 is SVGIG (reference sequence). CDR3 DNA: TGTGCCTGGAAAGCTTTCCGGGACACTGAAGCTTTCTTT. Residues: CAWKAFRDTEAFF.